These 7 T cell receptor beta chains were sequenced from one sample in a study of CD8 T cells in Susac syndrome. Random hexamers served to reverse transcribe roughly 0.45 to 1 ug RNA. Each CDR3 protein is one row after TCRdb ran MiXCR on the immunoSEQ multiplex PCR reads. Among over 100,000 distinct CDR3 sequences listed, less than 97% were seen once. The sample was CD4+ T cells from PBMCs. These receptors came from a human donor in good health.

The gene calls are TRBV29-1 and TRBJ2-7; TRBD2 aligns across 10 bases. The V segment lost 4 bases and the J segment 4 bases; nucleotides outside the gene matches: 4. CDR3 length: 13 residues. CDR1 and CDR2 (germline): SQVTM, ANQGSEA. The DNA of the CDR3 is TGCAGCGTTGGAAGCGGGAGGGGTTACGAGCAGTACTTC. Its protein is CSVGSGRGYEQYF.

V usage is TRBV12-5 and J usage is TRBJ2-5; 8 nucleotides line up with TRBD2. Trimming took 5 bases from V and 3 from J; bases not matched to a gene: 8. Germline lookup yields CDR1 LGHNT and CDR2 FRNRAP. This CDR3 contains 15 residues. Here the CDR3 reads CASGTRGGSEETQYF. CDR3 sequence (DNA): TGTGCTAGTGGTACTCGGGGGGGAAGCGAAGAGACCCAGTACTTC. The variable domain in full, with the rest retrieved from reference TRBV12-5 and TRBJ2-5, is DARVTQTPRHKVTEMGQEVTMRCQPILGHNTVFWYRQTMMQGLELLAYFRNRAPLDDSGMPKDRFSAEMPDATLATLKIQPSEPRDSAVYFCASGTRGGSEETQYFGPGTRLLVL.

The J gene is TRBJ1-1, the V gene TRBV20-1; D remains unclear. Per germline, CDR1 DFQATT and CDR2 SNEGSKA (reference sequence). The V and J ends lost 0 bases and 4 bases respectively, with 3 bases between them. The CDR3 is 11 residues long. The CDR3 bases are TGCAGTGCTAGAGATGGCACTGAAGCTTTCTTT. Its protein product is CSARDGTEAFF.

The gene calls are TRBV4-1 and TRBJ1-1; possibly TRBD1 for D (5 bases). This CDR3 contains 15 residues. Germline V gene sequence: CDR1 MGHRA, CDR2 YSYEKL. Trimming left V 2 bases short and J 3 bases short, with 13 bases between. DNA of the CDR3: TGCGCCAGCAGCCAACCTACCGGGGGGGACACTGAAGCTTTCTTT. Translation: CASSQPTGGDTEAFF.

The rearrangement uses TRBV7-9 and TRBJ2-5, with D possibly matching TRBD2 (6 bases). V lost 4 bases to trimming and J lost 1 base, with 13 bases between them. This CDR3 comprises 15 residues. In germline, CDR1 is SEHNR, CDR2 FQNEAQ (reference sequence). The CDR3 nucleotides are TGTGCCAGCAGCTACAGGCAGGGAGGCCAAGAGACCCAGTACTTC. It encodes CASSYRQGGQETQYF.

The J gene is TRBJ2-2, the V gene TRBV20-1; a possible D gene is TRBD1 (5 bases). The germline V and J ends were trimmed by 5 bases and 4 bases, with 20 bases remaining between them. The CDR3 extends over 16 amino acids. Per the germline V gene, CDR1 is DFQATT and CDR2 is SNEGSKA (reference sequence). CDR3 in amino acids: CSAPRFGATGTGELFF. As DNA, the CDR3 is TGCAGTGCTCCCCGATTTGGGGCCACGGGCACCGGGGAGCTGTTTTTT.

The chain is built from TRBV29-1 and TRBJ1-1, with 7 nucleotides matching TRBD1. Trimming removed 2 bases from V and 4 bases from J; junction bases left unmatched: 4. The CDR3 totals 13 residues. CDR1 and CDR2 from the germline V gene are SQVTM and ANQGSEA. This CDR3 reads CSVENRGGTEAFF. CDR3 DNA sequence: TGCAGCGTTGAAAACAGGGGCGGCACTGAAGCTTTCTTT.